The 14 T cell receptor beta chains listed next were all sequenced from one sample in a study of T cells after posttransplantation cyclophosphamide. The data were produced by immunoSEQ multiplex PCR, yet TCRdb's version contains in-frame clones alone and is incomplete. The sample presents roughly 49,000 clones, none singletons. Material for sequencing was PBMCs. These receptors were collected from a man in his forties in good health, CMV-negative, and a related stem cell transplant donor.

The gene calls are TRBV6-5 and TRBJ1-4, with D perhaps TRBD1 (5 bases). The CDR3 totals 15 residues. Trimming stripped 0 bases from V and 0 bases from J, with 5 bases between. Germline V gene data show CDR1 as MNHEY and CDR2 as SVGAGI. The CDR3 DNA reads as TGTGCCAGCAGTTACTCAGGGGCAACTAATGAAAAACTGTTTTTT. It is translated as CASSYSGATNEKLFF.

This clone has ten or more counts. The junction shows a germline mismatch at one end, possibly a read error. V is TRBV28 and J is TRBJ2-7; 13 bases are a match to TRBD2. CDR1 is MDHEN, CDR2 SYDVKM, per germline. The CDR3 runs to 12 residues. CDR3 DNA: TGTGCCAGCAGTCTGGGGACTAGCGGGAAGGGCTTC. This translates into CASSLGTSGKGF.

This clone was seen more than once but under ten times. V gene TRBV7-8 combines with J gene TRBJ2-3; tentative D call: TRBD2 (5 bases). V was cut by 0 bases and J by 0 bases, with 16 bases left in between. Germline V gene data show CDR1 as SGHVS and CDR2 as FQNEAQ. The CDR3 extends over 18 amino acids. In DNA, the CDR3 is TGTGCCAGCAGCTTAGCATCGCGGCGGGCCCCAAGCACAGATACGCAGTATTTT. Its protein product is CASSLASRRAPSTDTQYF.

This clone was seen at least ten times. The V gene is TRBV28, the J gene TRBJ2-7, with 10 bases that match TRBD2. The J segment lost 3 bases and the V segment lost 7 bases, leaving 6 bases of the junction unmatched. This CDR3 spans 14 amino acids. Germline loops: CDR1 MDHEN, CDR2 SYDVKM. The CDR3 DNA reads TGTGCCAGCAACGAACAGCGGGAGGGCTACGAGCAGTACTTC. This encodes CASNEQREGYEQYF.

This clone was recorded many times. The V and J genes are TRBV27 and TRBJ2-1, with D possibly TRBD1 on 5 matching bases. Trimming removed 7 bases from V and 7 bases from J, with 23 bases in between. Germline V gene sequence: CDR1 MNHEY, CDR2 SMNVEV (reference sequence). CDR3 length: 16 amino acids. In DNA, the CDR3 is TGTGCCAGCACCTTTTGGCCAGGGCGCGTTAGGAATGAGCAGTTCTTC. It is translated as CASTFWPGRVRNEQFF.

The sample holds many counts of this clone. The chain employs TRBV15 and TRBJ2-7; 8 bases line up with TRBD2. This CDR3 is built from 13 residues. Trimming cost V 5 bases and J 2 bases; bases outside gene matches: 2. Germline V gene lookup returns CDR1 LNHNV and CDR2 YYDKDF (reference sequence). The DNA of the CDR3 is TGTGCCACCAGCCAGCGGGGGACCTACGAGCAGTACTTC. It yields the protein CATSQRGTYEQYF.

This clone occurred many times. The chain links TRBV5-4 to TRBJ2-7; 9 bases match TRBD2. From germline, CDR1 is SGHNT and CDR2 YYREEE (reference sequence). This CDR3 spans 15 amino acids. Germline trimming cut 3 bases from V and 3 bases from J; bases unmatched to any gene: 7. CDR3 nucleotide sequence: TGTGCCAGCAGCTCCTCTAGCGGGACTAACTACGAGCAGTACTTC. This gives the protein CASSSSSGTNYEQYF.

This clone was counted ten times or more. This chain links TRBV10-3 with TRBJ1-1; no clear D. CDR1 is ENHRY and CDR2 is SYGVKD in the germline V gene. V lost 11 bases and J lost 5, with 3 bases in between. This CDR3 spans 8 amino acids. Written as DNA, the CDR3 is TGTGCCGTAACTGAAGCTTTCTTT. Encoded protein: CAVTEAFF.

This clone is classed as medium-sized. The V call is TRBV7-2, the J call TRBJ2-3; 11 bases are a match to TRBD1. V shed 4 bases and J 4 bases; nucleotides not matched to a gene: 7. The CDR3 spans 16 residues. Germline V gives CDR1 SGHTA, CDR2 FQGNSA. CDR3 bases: TGTGCCAGCAGCTGGGGGACAGGGGGGATCGCAGATACGCAGTATTTT. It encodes CASSWGTGGIADTQYF.

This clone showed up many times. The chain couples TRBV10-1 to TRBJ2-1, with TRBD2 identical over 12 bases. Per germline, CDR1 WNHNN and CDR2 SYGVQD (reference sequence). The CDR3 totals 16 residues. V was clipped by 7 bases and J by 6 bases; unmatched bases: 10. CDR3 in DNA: TGCGCCAGCACTCAAGTGACTAGCGGGAGCATCAATGAGCAGTTCTTC. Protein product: CASTQVTSGSINEQFF.

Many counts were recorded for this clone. In nucleotides, the CDR3 is TGTGCCTGGAGCCGGAACAGGGGGCCAGAGACCCAGTACTTC. This translates into CAWSRNRGPETQYF. This chain connects TRBV30 to TRBJ2-5, with 9 positions matching TRBD1. This CDR3 spans 14 amino acids. CDR1 and CDR2 (germline): GTSNPN, SVGIG (reference sequence). The V gene end was trimmed by 3 bases and the J gene end by 4 bases; junction bases not matched to a gene: 6.

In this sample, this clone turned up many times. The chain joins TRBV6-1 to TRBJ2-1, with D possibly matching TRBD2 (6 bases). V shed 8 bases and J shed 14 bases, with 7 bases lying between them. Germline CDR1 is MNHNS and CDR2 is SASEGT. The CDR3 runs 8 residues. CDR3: CASGGEFF. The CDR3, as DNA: TGTGCCAGCGGCGGGGAGTTCTTC.

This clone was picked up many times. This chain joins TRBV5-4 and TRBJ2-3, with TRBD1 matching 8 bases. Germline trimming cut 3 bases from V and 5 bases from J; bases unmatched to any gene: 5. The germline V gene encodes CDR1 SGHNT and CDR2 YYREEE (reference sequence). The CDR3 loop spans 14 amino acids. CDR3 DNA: TGTGCCAGCAGCTCTCGGACAGGGATAGATACGCAGTATTTT. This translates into CASSSRTGIDTQYF.

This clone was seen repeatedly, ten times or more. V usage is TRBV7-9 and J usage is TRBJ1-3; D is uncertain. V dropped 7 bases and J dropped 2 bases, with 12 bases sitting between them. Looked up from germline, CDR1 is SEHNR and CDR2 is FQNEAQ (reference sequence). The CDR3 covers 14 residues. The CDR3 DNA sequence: TGTGCCAGCAACGTACCCAGGACTGGAAACACCATATATTTT. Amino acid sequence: CASNVPRTGNTIYF.